This T cell receptor (beta chain) emerged from a study of blood T cell repertoires in COVID-19 (TCRdb year 2020). Regarding the study in general: The collaborator samples originated in the United States, Italy and Spain and spanned the acute and convalescent phases of COVID-19. The prospective study material was composed of cDNA or gDNA derived from T cells, B-cell-depleted T cells, or PBMCs. Subjects who had been exposed to COVID-19, were actively infected with it, or had recovered from it provided the deeply sampled blood TCRbeta repertoires that made up the dataset. Where available, HLA class I and class II types were taken from metadata supplied by the sample provider and were not determined by assay-based typing. The samples were drawn from two sources: the first 160 participants of the ongoing ImmuneRACE study, and fewer than 1,500 subjects contributed by 6 global collaborators. The repertoires were released in a freely available public database intended as a resource for research on the immune response to SARS-CoV-2. A de-identified subject ID, COVID-19 status, age in years and sex were almost always included in the sample metadata.

Concerning this clone itself: What antigen it recognizes has not been identified. One base away there is no much larger clone; base qualities are not given.

TCRbeta CDR3 regions were amplified from genomic DNA using the immunoSEQ Assay, a bias-controlled multiplex PCR. The source study handled its data this way. The number of nucleated cells in each sample was estimated by amplification of reference gene primers within the assay. To quantify the absolute abundance of each unique TCRbeta CDR3 rearrangement, sequence reads were collapsed and filtered. For each sample, productive Simpson clonality was calculated as the square root of Simpson's diversity index across productive rearrangements. TCRdb retrieved this table from immuneACCESS and kept in-frame rearrangements only. Not all clones are present; in checked studies, unresolved V genes account for under half, and no reason is known for the remainder. V, J and clone size are taken as reported in that table, and D and trimming were inferred from the DNA itself. This sample has tens of thousands of clones in its table, and roughly four fifths of those were observed once. The top ten clones comprise around an eighth of the sample.

Each collaborating institution followed its own protocols to collect whole blood in K2EDTA tubes. For TCRbeta analysis, collaborator samples were shipped as frozen whole blood, as isolated PBMCs, or as DNA extracted from either sample type. Paper-wide results and their limitations: Clinical and demographic metadata were provided uncurated, with the amount varying by source and participant.

Specimen: peripheral blood. This clonotype was sampled from a human donor with acute or convalescent COVID-19. The donor label of this sample is uncertain.

The CDR3 here reads CASSLGQITDTQYF. The DNA sequence follows: TGTGCCAGCAGCTTGGGGCAAATCACAGATACGCAGTATTTT. In this chain, TRBV5-6 is recombined with TRBJ2-3, with no D gene named confidently. CDR1 is given as SGHDT and CDR2 as YYEEEE, both from the germline V gene. V loses 0 bases of germline sequence and J loses 2 bases, and the interval between the two ends is 7 bases. From the cysteine up to the phenylalanine, the CDR3 has a length of 14 residues. The retained sequence is limited to the CDR3, 42 bases, with the frame set at the first base.